This T cell receptor (beta chain) appears in the sequencing data of a study of post-analysis software for immune sequencing data. About the research overall: Disease courses included relapsing-remitting, secondary progressive and progressive-relapsing multiple sclerosis. Study-level findings and limits: When patients were compared with controls, 5 or 6 TRBV segments were more frequent, TRBV5-6, TRBV5-1 and TRBV20-1 among them. Relative to controls, patients with multiple sclerosis showed significantly lower normalized Chao1 diversity. Samples made in the same batch grouped tightly together by F measure.

Comments on this clonotype: The target antigen is unknown.

The TCR beta cDNA libraries carried unique molecular identifiers. Some 500,000 cDNA molecules were recovered from an input of about 0.9 to 11 million T cells. TCRdb itself ran the PCR reads through MiXCR, one entry per CDR3 protein. The table has roughly 800,000 distinct CDR3 sequences, 25% to 30% seen once. The germline V gene encodes CDR1 MDHEN and CDR2 SYDVKM. The CDR3 runs 14 residues. V gave up 6 bases and J gave up 6 bases, with 18 bases separating them. The sequenced sample consisted of blood. This sequence was found in a girl between 5 and 17 years old with multiple sclerosis. The chain links TRBV28 to TRBJ2-7, with D possibly being TRBD2 (6 bases). The CDR3, as DNA: TGTGCCAGCAGGCGGGGCAGGGAGTTTTCCGAGCAGTACTTC. Translation: CASRRGREFSEQYF.